Each of the 2 T cell receptor beta chains below was sequenced from the same sample in a study of shared clonotypes between healthy human individuals. Clones were sequenced by immunoSEQ multiplex PCR, and TCRdb holds only the in-frame ones, with some missing. The sample has around 550,000 clones, 90% to 96% seen once. Sequencing was carried out using naive CD4+ T cells sorted from blood. Subset denoted: CD45RA+ positively selected. These receptors were collected from a woman under 40 in good health.

In nucleotides, the CDR3 is TGTGCCAGCAGTTTGGGCGGGTCAATCTCGGGCAATGAGCAGTTCTTC. Protein sequence: CASSLGGSISGNEQFF. This chain connects TRBV28 to TRBJ2-1; weak D call: TRBD2 (5 bases). This CDR3 spans 16 amino acids. Trimming cost V 3 bases and J 6 bases, with 18 bases left between them. The germline gives CDR1 MDHEN, CDR2 SYDVKM.

The chain couples TRBV18 to TRBJ2-6, with D perhaps TRBD1 (6 bases). Germline values: CDR1 KGHSH, CDR2 LQKENI. The CDR3 is 17 residues long. V was cut by 3 bases and J by 1 base, with 13 bases left in between. CDR3 amino acids: CASSPQTGFSGANVLTF. The CDR3 DNA reads TGTGCCAGCTCACCCCAGACAGGTTTTTCTGGGGCCAACGTCCTGACTTTC.